Listed below are T cell receptor beta chains from one sample, sequenced in a study of T cell repertoires in cytomegalovirus infection. TCRdb itself ran the reads through MiXCR, one entry per CDR3 protein. The sample shows around 130,000 distinct CDR3 sequences, roughly 9% of them seen only once. The material sequenced was PBMCs. Every receptor here comes from a human donor in good health (CMV status not recorded). Some clones in this sample may be carry-over from other donors' samples. Both conserved end residues are part of each CDR3. D genes are given only for firm matches. The size field is filled for only some rows; it gives once, few, many or a size class.

V	J	D	size	DNA	CDR3
TRBV28	TRBJ1-1	TRBD1	many	TGTGCCAGCAGTTTGGCCGGGGCAGGGGGGTCGGGCACTGAAGCTTTCTTT	CASSLAGAGGSGTEAFF
TRBV6-1	TRBJ1-2	TRBD1	many	TGTGCCAGCAGTTCCAGGGGACAGATCAACTATGGCTACACCTTC	CASSSRGQINYGYTF
TRBV7-9	TRBJ2-6	TRBD1	many	TGTGCCAGCAGCAGCCGGGACAGCTCTGGGGCCAACGTCCTGACTTTC	CASSSRDSSGANVLTF
TRBV12-3/TRBV12-4	TRBJ1-5	-	few	TGTGCCAGCATGTACAGGACTAATCAGCCCCAGCATTTT	CASMYRTNQPQHF
TRBV9	TRBJ1-2	-	-	TGTGCCAGCAGCGTAGCCCTAAATCGGGGCTCGAGCTATGGCTACACCTTC	CASSVALNRGSSYGYTF
TRBV11-2	TRBJ1-1	-	many	TGTGCCAGCAGCTTATTTTTAAGTGACGCAGGCACTGAAGCTTTCTTT	CASSLFLSDAGTEAFF
TRBV15	TRBJ2-5	-	few	TGTGCCACCAGCAGGGTACTGAGGGTCGTTCAAGAGACCCAGTACTTC	CATSRVLRVVQETQYF
TRBV12-3/TRBV12-4	TRBJ1-1	-	few	TGTGCCAGCAGTAGGGACCCCGGTAATACTGAAGCTTTCTTT	CASSRDPGNTEAFF
TRBV7-8	TRBJ1-2	TRBD1	many	TGTGCCAGCAGCCCGGACAGGGAAACCTATGGCTACACCTTC	CASSPDRETYGYTF
TRBV20-1	TRBJ2-6	TRBD1	many	TGCAGTGCTAGAGGGCAGGGGGCTTCCGGGGCCAACGTCCTGACTTTC	CSARGQGASGANVLTF
TRBV18	TRBJ2-3	-	many	TGTGCCAGCTCACCCTTAGCAGATACGCAGTATTTT	CASSPLADTQYF
TRBV7-2	TRBJ2-7	TRBD2	few	TGTGCCAGCAACAAAATGGGCGGGGGAATCTCCTACGAGCAGTACTTC	CASNKMGGGISYEQYF
TRBV7-2	TRBJ1-1	-	many	TGTGCCAGCAGCTTAGTAACCGGACTCACTTTCTTT	CASSLVTGLTFF
TRBV28	TRBJ1-1	-	-	TGTGCCAGCACTACTAGCCCACAGAACACTGAAGCTTTCTTT	CASTTSPQNTEAFF
TRBV20-1	TRBJ1-1	-	many	TGCAGTGCTAGAGAGGGGGCAGGCACTGAAGCTTTCTTT	CSAREGAGTEAFF
TRBV7-6	TRBJ2-5	-	few	TGTGCCAGCAGCTCACAGAGGATAGAAGAGACCCAGTACTTC	CASSSQRIEETQYF
TRBV6-5	TRBJ2-2	TRBD1	many	TGTGCCAGCAGTCACCGAACGGGGACAGTTAACACCGGGGAGCTGTTTTTT	CASSHRTGTVNTGELFF
TRBV20-1	TRBJ2-1	TRBD2	many	TGCAGTGCTACTGTACTAGCGGGGGGAAACAATGAGCAGTTCTTC	CSATVLAGGNNEQFF